These 6 T cell receptor beta chains were sequenced from one sample in a study of cytomegalovirus exposure and HLA in healthy donors (dated by TCRdb to about 2017). Receptor libraries were prepared by the immunoSEQ multiplex PCR assay. For the multiplex PCR, a mixture combining 60 forward primers for TCR Vbeta segments and 13 reverse primers for TCR Jbeta segments was used. Here the immuneACCESS table is served through TCRdb, limited to in-frame sequences with V and J called. Missing clones are a known gap in these copies; in checked studies unresolved V genes cover under half, and the rest lacks a known reason. The sample records some 150,000 clones, roughly four fifths of which are singletons. The leading ten clones occupy less than 1% of the sample. Sample: PBMCs. The source is a female donor in good health and CMV-seronegative.

The chain employs TRBV7-3 and TRBJ2-7, with D maybe TRBD2 (6 bases). CDR3 length equals 16 residues. The V gene's germline CDR1 is SGHTA and CDR2 FQGTGA. V lost 0 bases and J 3 bases, leaving 15 bases between the germline ends. The CDR3 DNA follows: TGTGCCAGCAGCTTAACTAGTAGCGGATCATACTACGAGCAGTACTTC. This sequence encodes CASSLTSSGSYYEQYF.

The V and J genes are TRBV11-1 and TRBJ2-7; 10 nucleotides align to TRBD1. Germline trimming cut 6 bases from V and 2 bases from J; bases unmatched to any gene: 4. The CDR3 is 14 residues long. The germline V gene has CDR1 SGHAT and CDR2 FQDESV (reference sequence). The CDR3 region has the DNA TGTGCCAGCAGGGCCGGGACAGGGGCCTACGAGCAGTACTTC. It yields the protein CASRAGTGAYEQYF.

The chain has TRBV19 and TRBJ2-1; possible D gene TRBD2, 5 bases. The length of the CDR3 is 11 residues. Per the germline V gene, CDR1 is LNHDA and CDR2 is SQIVND (reference sequence). V was cut by 7 bases and J by 9 bases, with 10 bases left in between. Here the CDR3 DNA reads TGTGCCAGTAAAAGGGAGTTTGAGCAGTTCTTC. It codes for CASKREFEQFF.

The V and J genes are TRBV30 and TRBJ1-5; 8 nucleotides align to TRBD1. Germline V gene data show CDR1 as GTSNPN and CDR2 as SVGIG (reference sequence). The CDR3 length is 15 residues. V trimming: 0 bases; J trimming: 4 bases; junction bases outside the gene matches: 5. The CDR3 reads CAWSVWDRPNQPQHF. CDR3 coding DNA: TGTGCCTGGAGTGTATGGGACAGGCCTAATCAGCCCCAGCATTTT.

The J gene is TRBJ2-5, the V gene TRBV6-5; 7 nucleotides agree with TRBD1. TRBJ2-7 matches the DNA end more closely, so the J call is doubtful. Germline CDR1 reads MNHEY; CDR2 reads SVGAGI. This CDR3 is built from 14 residues. DNA for the CDR3: TGTGCCAGCAGTTACGACAGGGTAGGTCGCGAGCAGTACTTC. The encoded protein is CASSYDRVGREQYF.

This clone turned up a few times. The chain joins TRBV11-2 to TRBJ2-7; 7 bases are shared with TRBD1. Trimming removed 1 base from V and 3 bases from J; junction bases left unmatched: 3. Germline CDR1 reads SGHAT; CDR2 reads FQNNGV. The CDR3 runs to 14 residues. Here the CDR3 DNA reads TGTGCCAGCAGCTTAGCGGGACAGAGCTACGAGCAGTACTTC. Translated, it gives CASSLAGQSYEQYF.